A single sample is the source of the 8 T cell receptor beta chains below, sequenced in a study of shared clonotypes between healthy human individuals. Some clones are missing from TCRdb's copy, which holds only in-frame ones; the method was immunoSEQ multiplex PCR. Here the sample spans about 510,000 clones, about 79% being singletons. Sequenced sample: PBMCs. These receptors were obtained from a woman aged 35 to 49 in good health. Some clones in this sample may be carry-over from other donors' samples.

The V gene is TRBV5-4, the J gene TRBJ2-5, with D perhaps matching TRBD1 or TRBD2 (5 bases each). The last part of the DNA fits TRBJ2-7 better; the J call may be wrong. Per the germline V gene, CDR1 is SGHNT and CDR2 is YYREEE (reference sequence). The CDR3 sequence is 13 residues long. The CDR3 bases are TGTGCCAGCAGCTTGCTAGGGGAGTACGAGCAGTACTTC. Translating gives CASSLLGEYEQYF.

In DNA form, the CDR3 reads TGTGCCAGCAGCCATGTCACTAGCGGGACTCGGACAGATACGCAGTATTTT. It specifies CASSHVTSGTRTDTQYF. The chain uses TRBV4-2 and TRBJ2-3; 10 bases map to TRBD2. V lost 3 bases and J lost 3; bases outside the gene matches: 9. The CDR3 totals 17 residues. Germline lookup yields CDR1 LGHNA and CDR2 YNFKEQ.

The chain employs TRBV15 and TRBJ2-5; TRBD1 matches at 8 bases. J gave up 3 bases and V 5 bases, and 8 bases lay outside the gene matches. The CDR3 sequence is 15 residues long. In germline, CDR1 is LNHNV, CDR2 YYDKDF (reference sequence). CDR3: CATSAPNRGEETQYF. For the CDR3, the DNA is TGTGCCACCAGCGCCCCGAACAGGGGGGAAGAGACCCAGTACTTC.

The chain has TRBV5-6 and TRBJ2-7; tentative D call: TRBD1 (7 bases). The CDR3 loop spans 14 amino acids. Germline V gene data show CDR1 as SGHDT and CDR2 as YYEEEE. Trimming shortened V by 2 bases and J by 7 bases, and 16 bases separated the two germline ends. This CDR3 is CASSLGTAGPEQYF. CDR3 DNA sequence: TGTGCCAGCAGCTTAGGGACAGCGGGTCCTGAGCAGTACTTC.

V is TRBV27 and J is TRBJ2-1, with TRBD1 identical over 7 bases. Germline CDR1 MNHEY, CDR2 SMNVEV (reference sequence). This CDR3 region has 16 residues. J was trimmed by 0 bases and V by 7 bases; bases with no gene match: 9. CDR3 in DNA: TGTGCCAGCACCCTAAGGACAGGCCACTCCTACAATGAGCAGTTCTTC. Translated: CASTLRTGHSYNEQFF.

The table lists this clone with a few counts. This rearrangement joins TRBV7-8 to TRBJ2-7; tentatively, D is TRBD1 (7 bases). The CDR3 has 18 residues. V was pared by 3 bases and J by 9 bases, with 30 bases between. The germline CDR1 and CDR2 sequences are SGHVS and FQNEAQ. The CDR3 spells CASSLRGQGVAGTDLQYF. For the CDR3, the DNA is TGTGCCAGCAGCTTGAGGGGCCAGGGGGTGGCGGGAACGGATCTGCAGTACTTC. The full variable domain, with the rest looked up from reference TRBV7-8 and TRBJ2-7, is GAGVSQSPRYKVAKRGQDVALRCDPISGHVSLFWYQQALGQGPEFLTYFQNEAQLDKSGLPSDRFFAERPEGSVSTLKIQRTQQEDSAVYLCASSLRGQGVAGTDLQYFGPGTRLTVT.

The chain links TRBV5-1 to TRBJ2-1, with 8 bases fitting TRBD1. The CDR3 has 15 amino acids. With 5 bases clipped from V and 1 base from J, the junction kept 5 bases outside the gene matches. The germline V gene encodes CDR1 SGHRS and CDR2 YFSETQ. The CDR3 bases are TGCGCCAGCAGTGGAGGACAGGGATCCTACAATGAGCAGTTCTTC. This gives the protein CASSGGQGSYNEQFF.

The chain employs TRBV30 and TRBJ2-7; 10 nucleotides match TRBD1. With V trimmed by 0 bases and J by 4 bases, 9 bases remained unmatched. Germline lookup yields CDR1 GTSNPN and CDR2 SVGIG (reference sequence). There are 16 residues in the CDR3. In DNA, the CDR3 is TGTGCCTGGAGTGTTTTAGGACAGGGGGTAGGTTACGAGCAGTACTTC. Translating gives CAWSVLGQGVGYEQYF. Full variable domain (outside the CDR3, taken from reference TRBV30 and TRBJ2-7): SQTIHQWPATLVQPVGSPLSLECTVEGTSNPNLYWYRQAAGRGLQLLFYSVGIGQISSEVPQNLSASRPQDRQFILSSKKLLLSDSGFYLCAWSVLGQGVGYEQYFGPGTRLTVT.